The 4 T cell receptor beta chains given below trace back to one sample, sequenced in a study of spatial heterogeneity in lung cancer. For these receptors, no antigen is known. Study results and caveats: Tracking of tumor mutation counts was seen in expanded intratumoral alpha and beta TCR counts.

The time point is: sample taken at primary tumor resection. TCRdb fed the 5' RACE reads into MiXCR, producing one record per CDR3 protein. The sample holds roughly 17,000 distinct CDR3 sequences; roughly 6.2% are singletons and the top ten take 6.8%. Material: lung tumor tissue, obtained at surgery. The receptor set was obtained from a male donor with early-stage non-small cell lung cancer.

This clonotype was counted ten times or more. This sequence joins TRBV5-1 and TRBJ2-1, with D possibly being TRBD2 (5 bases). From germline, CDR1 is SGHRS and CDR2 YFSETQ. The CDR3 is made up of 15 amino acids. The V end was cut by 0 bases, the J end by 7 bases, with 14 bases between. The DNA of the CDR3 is TGCGCCAGCAGCTTGGCAGGCTCCGGGGTTAATGAGCAGTTCTTC. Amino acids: CASSLAGSGVNEQFF.

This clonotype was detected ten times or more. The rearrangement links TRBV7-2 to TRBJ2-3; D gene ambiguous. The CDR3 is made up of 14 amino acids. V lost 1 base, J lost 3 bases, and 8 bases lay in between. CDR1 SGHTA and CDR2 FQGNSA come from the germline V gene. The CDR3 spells CASSLGPSTDTQYF. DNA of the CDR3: TGTGCCAGCAGCTTAGGGCCTAGTACAGATACGCAGTATTTT.

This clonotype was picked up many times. CDR3 nucleotides: TGTGCCAGCAGCTTTGGCCGGGACATCCACTACGAGCAGTACTTC. It encodes CASSFGRDIHYEQYF. This rearrangement joins TRBV7-2 to TRBJ2-7; perhaps TRBD1 as D (6 bases). The CDR3 is 15 residues long. The germline CDR1 and CDR2 sequences are SGHTA and FQGNSA. Trimming shortened V by 3 bases and J by 3 bases, and 15 bases separated the two germline ends.

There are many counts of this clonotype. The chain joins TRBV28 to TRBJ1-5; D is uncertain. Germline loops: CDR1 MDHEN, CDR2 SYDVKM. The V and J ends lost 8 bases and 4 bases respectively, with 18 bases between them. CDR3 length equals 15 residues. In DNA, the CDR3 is TGTGCCAGCCGGTCTATGGGTACTTCTAATCAGCCCCAGCATTTT. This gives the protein CASRSMGTSNQPQHF.